This T cell receptor (beta chain) was sequenced in a study of cytomegalovirus exposure and HLA in healthy donors. Vbeta (60) and Jbeta (13) primers were used in the PCR. Produced via immunoSEQ multiplex PCR; TCRdb's table is partial and in-frame only. The sample table includes over 70,000 clones. Concerning this clone: Antigen specificity is unknown.

Study-wide findings and caveats: An assumption of roughly uniform sequencing depth across donors underlay the presence/absence analyses. Some 17,000 TCR beta sequences were associated with HLA alleles at 0.05 false discovery rate in a later analysis.

Germline CDR1 reads MNHEY; CDR2 reads SVGAGI. The CDR3 is 15 residues long. V lost 3 bases and J lost 8, with 19 bases in between. This sequence was found in a woman aged 35 to 49 in good health and CMV-seropositive. The chain joins TRBV6-5 to TRBJ1-2; a weak D match, TRBD1 (6 bases). The sequenced sample was PBMCs. CDR3 region: CASSYLLRGAEGYTF. The CDR3 DNA is TGTGCCAGCAGTTATCTCTTACGGGGGGCAGAGGGCTACACCTTC.